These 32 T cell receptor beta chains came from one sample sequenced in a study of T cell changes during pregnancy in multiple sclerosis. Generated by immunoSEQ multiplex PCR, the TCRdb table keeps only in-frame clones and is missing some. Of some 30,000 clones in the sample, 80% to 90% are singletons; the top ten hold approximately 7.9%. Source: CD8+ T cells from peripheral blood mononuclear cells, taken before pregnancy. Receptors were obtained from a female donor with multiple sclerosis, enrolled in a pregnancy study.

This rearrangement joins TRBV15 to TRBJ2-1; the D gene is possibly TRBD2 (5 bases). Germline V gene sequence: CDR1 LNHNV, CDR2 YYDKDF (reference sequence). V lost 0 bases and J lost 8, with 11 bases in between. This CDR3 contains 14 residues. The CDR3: CATSRDLPGDEQFF. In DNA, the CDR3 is TGTGCCACCAGCAGAGACCTGCCCGGGGATGAGCAGTTCTTC.

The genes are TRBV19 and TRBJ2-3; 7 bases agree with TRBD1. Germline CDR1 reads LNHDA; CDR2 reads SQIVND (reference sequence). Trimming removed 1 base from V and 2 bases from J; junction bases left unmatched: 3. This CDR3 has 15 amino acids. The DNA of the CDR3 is TGTGCCAGTAGTATAGGCGACAGGGACACAGATACGCAGTATTTT. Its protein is CASSIGDRDTDTQYF.

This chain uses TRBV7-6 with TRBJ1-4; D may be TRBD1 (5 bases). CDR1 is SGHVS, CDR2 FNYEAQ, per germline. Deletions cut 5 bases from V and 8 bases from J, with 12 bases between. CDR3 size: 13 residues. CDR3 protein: CASSPDTQEKLFF. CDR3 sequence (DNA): TGTGCCAGCAGCCCGGACACCCAAGAAAAACTGTTTTTT.

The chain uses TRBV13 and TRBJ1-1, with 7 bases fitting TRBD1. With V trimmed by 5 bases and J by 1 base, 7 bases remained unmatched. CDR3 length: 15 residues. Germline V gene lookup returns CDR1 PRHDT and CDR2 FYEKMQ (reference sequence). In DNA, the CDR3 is TGTGCCAGCAGCCAGACAGGGAATCGGAACACTGAAGCTTTCTTT. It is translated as CASSQTGNRNTEAFF.

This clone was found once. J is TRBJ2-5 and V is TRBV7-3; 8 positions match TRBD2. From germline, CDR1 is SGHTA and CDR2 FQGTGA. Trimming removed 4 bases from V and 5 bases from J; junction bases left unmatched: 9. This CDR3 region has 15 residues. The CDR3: CASSWGTSGAETQYF. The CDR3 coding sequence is TGTGCCAGCAGCTGGGGGACTAGTGGGGCGGAGACCCAGTACTTC.

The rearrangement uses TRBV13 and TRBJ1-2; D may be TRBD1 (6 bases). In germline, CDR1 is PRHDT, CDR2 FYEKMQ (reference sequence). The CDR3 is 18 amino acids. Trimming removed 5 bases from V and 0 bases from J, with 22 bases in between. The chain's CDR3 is CASSAGTKAPHPNYGYTF. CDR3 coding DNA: TGTGCCAGCAGCGCCGGGACAAAGGCTCCTCACCCTAACTATGGCTACACCTTC.

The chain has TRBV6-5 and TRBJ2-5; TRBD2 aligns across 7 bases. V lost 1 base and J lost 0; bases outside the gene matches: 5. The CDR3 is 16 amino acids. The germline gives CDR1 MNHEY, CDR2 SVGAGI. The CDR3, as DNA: TGTGCCAGCAGTTACTTCAACCTAGCGGACCAAGAGACCCAGTACTTC. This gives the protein CASSYFNLADQETQYF.

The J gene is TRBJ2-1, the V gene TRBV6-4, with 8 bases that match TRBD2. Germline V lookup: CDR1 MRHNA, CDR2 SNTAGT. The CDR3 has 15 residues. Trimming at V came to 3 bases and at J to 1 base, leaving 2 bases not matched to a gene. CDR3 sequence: CASSELAGSYNEQFF. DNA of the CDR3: TGTGCCAGCAGTGAGTTAGCGGGGTCCTACAATGAGCAGTTCTTC.

CDR3 nucleotides: TGTGCCAGCAGCGTCGGGGACAGGGGGCTGCGGGAGACCCAGTACTTC. Protein product: CASSVGDRGLRETQYF. The V gene is TRBV9, the J gene TRBJ2-5; the match to TRBD1 covers 12 bases. Germline lookup yields CDR1 SGDLS and CDR2 YYNGEE. V lost 2 bases, J lost 5 bases, and 7 bases stayed unmatched. The CDR3 has 16 amino acids.

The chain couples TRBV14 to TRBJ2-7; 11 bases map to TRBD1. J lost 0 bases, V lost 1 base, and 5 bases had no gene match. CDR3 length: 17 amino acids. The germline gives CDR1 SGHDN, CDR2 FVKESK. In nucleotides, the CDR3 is TGTGCCAGCAGCCAAGTGGCTGGGACAGGGGGCTCCTACGAGCAGTACTTC. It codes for CASSQVAGTGGSYEQYF.

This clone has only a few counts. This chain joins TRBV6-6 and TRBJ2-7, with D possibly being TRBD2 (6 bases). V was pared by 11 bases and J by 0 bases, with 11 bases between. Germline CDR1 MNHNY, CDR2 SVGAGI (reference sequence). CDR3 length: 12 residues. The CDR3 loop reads CASGLSSYEQYF. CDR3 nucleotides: TGTGCCTCGGGACTTTCCTCCTACGAGCAGTACTTC.

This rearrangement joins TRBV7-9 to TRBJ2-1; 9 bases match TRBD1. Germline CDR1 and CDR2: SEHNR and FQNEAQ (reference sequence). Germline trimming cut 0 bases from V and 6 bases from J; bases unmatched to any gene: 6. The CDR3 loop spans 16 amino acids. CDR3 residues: CASSLAGQGVSNEQFF. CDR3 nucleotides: TGTGCCAGCAGCTTAGCGGGACAGGGAGTAAGCAATGAGCAGTTCTTC.

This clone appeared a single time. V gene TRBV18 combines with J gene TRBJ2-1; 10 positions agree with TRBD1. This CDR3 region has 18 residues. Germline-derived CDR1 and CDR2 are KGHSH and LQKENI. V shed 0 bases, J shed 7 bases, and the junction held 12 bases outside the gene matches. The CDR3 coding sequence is TGTGCCAGCTCACCACCCGAACCCGGGACAGGGGCCGAAAATGAGCAGTTCTTC. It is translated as CASSPPEPGTGAENEQFF.

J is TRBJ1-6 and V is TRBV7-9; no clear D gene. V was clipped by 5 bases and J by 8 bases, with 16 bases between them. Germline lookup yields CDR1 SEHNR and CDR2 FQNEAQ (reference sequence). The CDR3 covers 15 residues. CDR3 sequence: CASSAVRVGDSPLHF. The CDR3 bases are TGTGCCAGCAGCGCCGTACGAGTTGGTGATTCACCCCTCCACTTT.

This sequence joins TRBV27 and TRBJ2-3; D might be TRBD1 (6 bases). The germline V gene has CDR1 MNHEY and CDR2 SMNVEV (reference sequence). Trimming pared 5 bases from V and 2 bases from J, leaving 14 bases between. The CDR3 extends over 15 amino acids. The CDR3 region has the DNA TGTGCCAGCAGTATCCAGGGGCCAGTCACAGATACGCAGTATTTT. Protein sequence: CASSIQGPVTDTQYF.

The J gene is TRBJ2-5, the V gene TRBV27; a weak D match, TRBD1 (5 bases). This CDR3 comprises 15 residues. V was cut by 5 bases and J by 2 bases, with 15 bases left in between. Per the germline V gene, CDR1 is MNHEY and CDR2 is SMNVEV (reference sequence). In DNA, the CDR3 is TGTGCCAGCAGTCCGCAGGGCCTTGAGCAAGAGACCCAGTACTTC. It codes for CASSPQGLEQETQYF.

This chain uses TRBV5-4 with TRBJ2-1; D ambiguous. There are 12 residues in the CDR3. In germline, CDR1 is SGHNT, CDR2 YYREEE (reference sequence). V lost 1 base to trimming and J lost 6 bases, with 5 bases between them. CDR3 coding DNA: TGTGCCAGCAGCTTGACAGCCAATGAGCAGTTCTTC. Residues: CASSLTANEQFF.

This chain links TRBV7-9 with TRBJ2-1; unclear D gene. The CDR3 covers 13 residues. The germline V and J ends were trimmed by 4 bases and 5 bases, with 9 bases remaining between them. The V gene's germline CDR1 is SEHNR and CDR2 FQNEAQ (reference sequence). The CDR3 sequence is CASSYPIHNEQFF. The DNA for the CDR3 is TGTGCCAGCAGCTATCCCATTCACAATGAGCAGTTCTTC.

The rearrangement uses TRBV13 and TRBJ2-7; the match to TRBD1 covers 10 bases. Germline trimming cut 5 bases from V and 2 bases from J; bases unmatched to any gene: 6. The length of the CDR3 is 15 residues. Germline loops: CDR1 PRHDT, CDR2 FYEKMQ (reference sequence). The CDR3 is CASSPTGQGAYEQYF. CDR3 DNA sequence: TGTGCCAGCAGCCCCACCGGACAGGGGGCCTACGAGCAGTACTTC.

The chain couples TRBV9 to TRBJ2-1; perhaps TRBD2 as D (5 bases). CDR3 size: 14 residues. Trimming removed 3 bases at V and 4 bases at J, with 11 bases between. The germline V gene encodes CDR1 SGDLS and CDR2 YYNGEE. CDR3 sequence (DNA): TGTGCCAGCAGCGATAGGACTGGGTACAATGAGCAGTTCTTC. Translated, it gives CASSDRTGYNEQFF.

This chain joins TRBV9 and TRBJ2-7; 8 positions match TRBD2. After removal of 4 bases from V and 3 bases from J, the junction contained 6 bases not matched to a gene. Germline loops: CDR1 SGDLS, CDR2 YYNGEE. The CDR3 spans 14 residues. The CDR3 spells CASSPGGVGYEQYF. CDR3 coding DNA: TGTGCCAGCAGCCCGGGGGGGGTAGGCTACGAGCAGTACTTC.

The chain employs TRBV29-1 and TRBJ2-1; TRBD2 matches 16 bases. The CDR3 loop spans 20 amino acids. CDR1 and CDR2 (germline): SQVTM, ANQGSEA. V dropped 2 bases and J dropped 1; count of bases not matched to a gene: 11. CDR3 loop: CSVESPGTSGRAKSYNEQFF. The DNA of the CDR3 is TGCAGCGTTGAATCTCCCGGGACTAGCGGGAGGGCCAAGTCCTACAATGAGCAGTTCTTC.

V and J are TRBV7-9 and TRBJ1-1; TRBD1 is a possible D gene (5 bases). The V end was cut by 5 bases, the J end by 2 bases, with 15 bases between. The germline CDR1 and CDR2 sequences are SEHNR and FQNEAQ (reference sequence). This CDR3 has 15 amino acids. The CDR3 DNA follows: TGTGCCAGCAGCCCCCCCCTAACAGGTAACACTGAAGCTTTCTTT. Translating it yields CASSPPLTGNTEAFF.

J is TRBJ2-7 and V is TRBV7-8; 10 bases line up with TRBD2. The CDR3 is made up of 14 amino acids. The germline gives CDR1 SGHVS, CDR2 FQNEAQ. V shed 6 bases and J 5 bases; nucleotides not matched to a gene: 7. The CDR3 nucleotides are TGTGCCAGCAGGTTGGGGAGCGGGAGGGACGAGCAGTACTTC. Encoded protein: CASRLGSGRDEQYF.

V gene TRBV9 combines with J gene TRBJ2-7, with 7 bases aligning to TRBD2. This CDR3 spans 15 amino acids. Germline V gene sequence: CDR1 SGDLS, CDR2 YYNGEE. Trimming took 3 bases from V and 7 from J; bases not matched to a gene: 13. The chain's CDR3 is CASSATAGRTQEQYF. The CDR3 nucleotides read TGTGCCAGCAGCGCAACCGCCGGGAGGACGCAAGAGCAGTACTTC.

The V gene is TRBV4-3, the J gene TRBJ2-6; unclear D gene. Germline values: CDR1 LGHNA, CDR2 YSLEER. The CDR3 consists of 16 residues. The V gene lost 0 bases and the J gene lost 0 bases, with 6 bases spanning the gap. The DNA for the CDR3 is TGCGCCAGCAGCCAAGATCCGTTCTCTGGGGCCAACGTCCTGACTTTC. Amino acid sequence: CASSQDPFSGANVLTF.

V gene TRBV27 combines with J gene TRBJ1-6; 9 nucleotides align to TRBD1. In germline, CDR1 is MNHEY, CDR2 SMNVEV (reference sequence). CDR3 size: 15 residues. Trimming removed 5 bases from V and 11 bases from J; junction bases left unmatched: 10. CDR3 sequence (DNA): TGTGCCAGCAGTCCAGAGACAGGGGGATGGACACCCCTCCACTTT. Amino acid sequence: CASSPETGGWTPLHF.

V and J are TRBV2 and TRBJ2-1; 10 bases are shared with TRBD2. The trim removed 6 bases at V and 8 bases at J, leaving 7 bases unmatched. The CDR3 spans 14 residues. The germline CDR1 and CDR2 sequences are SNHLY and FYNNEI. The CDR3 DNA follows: TGTGCCAGCAGCCAGCGGGGGGGCCAGGATGAGCAGTTCTTC. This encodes CASSQRGGQDEQFF.

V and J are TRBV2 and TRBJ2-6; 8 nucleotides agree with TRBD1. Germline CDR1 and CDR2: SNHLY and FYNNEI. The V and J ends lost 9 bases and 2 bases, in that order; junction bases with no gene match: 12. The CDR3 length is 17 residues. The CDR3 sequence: CASNLDRGATGANVLTF. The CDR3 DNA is TGTGCCAGTAACTTAGACAGGGGAGCTACTGGGGCCAACGTCCTGACTTTC.

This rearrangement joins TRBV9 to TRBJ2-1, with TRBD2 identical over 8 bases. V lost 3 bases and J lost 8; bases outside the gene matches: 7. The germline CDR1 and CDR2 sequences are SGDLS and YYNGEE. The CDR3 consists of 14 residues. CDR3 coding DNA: TGTGCCAGCAGCGCACCACTAGCGGAACATGAGCAGTTCTTC. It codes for CASSAPLAEHEQFF.

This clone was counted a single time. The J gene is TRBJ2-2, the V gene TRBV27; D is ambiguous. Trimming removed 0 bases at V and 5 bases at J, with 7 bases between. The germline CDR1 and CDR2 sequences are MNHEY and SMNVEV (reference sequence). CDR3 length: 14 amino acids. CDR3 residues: CASSLSSQTGELFF. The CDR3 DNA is TGTGCCAGCAGTTTATCGTCACAGACCGGGGAGCTGTTTTTT.

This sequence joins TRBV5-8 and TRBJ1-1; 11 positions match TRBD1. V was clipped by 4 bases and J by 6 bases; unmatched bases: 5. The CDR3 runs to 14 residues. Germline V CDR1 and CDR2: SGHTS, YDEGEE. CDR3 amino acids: CASSTGQGASEAFF. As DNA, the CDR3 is TGTGCCAGCAGCACAGGACAGGGGGCCTCTGAAGCTTTCTTT.